The clone carrying this T cell receptor (beta chain) showed up many times. Its antigen is unidentified. Preparation methods for the bulk TCR libraries were those previously described, with listed TCR primers. One entry per CDR3 protein, called by TCRdb with MiXCR from the PCR reads. The sample carries about half a million distinct CDR3 sequences, roughly 26% recorded once. The sample is drawn from a study of molecular identifiers for immune sequencing clone quantification. Germline V lookup: CDR1 MNHEY, CDR2 SMNVEV (reference sequence). The CDR3 extends over 12 amino acids. The ends lost 10 bases at V and 5 bases at J; junction bases unmatched: 6. General study findings and limits: Over 99% of CMV-specific effector molecules, but under 1% of naive ones, were in clones above 20 copies.

The V gene is TRBV27, the J gene TRBJ2-7, with 9 bases that match TRBD1. The sample was naive CD8+ T cells from blood, with Jurkat cell RNA spiked in. Stated subset: FACS-sorted CD8+CD4-CCR7+CD45RA+ naive T cells. The clonotype comes from a human donor in good health. Some libraries in this study had Jurkat cell RNA spiked in. CDR3 protein: CAIWDRVHEQYF. Here the CDR3 DNA reads TGTGCCATTTGGGACAGGGTCCACGAGCAGTACTTC.